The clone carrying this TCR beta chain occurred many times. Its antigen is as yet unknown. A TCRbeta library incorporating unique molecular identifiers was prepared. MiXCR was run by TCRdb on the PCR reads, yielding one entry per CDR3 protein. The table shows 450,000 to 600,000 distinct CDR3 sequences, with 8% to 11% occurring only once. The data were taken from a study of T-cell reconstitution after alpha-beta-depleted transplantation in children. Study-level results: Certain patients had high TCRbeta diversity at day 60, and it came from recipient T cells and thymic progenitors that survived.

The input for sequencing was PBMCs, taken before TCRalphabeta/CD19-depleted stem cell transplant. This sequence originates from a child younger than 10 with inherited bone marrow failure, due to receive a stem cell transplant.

The CDR3 DNA is TGTGCCAGCAGTATAAGCGGGGCCAACACCGGGGAGCTGTTTTTT. Its translation: CASSISGANTGELFF. The chain couples TRBV7-9 to TRBJ2-2, with TRBD2 matching over 7 bases. J lost 2 bases, V lost 6 bases, and 6 bases had no gene match. The CDR3 consists of 15 residues. Germline-derived CDR1 and CDR2 are SEHNR and FQNEAQ (reference sequence). The variable domain in full, with the rest retrieved from reference TRBV7-9 and TRBJ2-2, is DTGVSQNPRHKITKRGQNVTFRCDPISEHNRLYWYRQTLGQGPEFLTYFQNEAQLEKSRLLSDRFSAERPKGSFSTLEIQRTEQGDSAMYLCASSISGANTGELFFGEGSRLTVL.